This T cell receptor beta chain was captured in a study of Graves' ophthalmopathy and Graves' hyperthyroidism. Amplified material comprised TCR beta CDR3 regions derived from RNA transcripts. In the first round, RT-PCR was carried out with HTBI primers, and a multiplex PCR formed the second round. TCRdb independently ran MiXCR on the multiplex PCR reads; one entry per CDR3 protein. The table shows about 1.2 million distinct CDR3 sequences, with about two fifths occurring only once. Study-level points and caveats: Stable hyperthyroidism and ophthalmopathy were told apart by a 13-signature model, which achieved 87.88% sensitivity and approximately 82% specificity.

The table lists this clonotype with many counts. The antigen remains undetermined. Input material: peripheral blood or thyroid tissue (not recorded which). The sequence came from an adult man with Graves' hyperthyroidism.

The CDR3 protein is CSVERSDNYGYTF. The CDR3 DNA reads TGCAGCGTTGAAAGGTCAGATAACTATGGCTACACCTTC. V is TRBV29-1 and J is TRBJ1-2; the D is unclear. Germline V lookup: CDR1 SQVTM, CDR2 ANQGSEA. Trimming pared 2 bases from V and 1 base from J, leaving 8 bases between. This CDR3 has 13 residues.